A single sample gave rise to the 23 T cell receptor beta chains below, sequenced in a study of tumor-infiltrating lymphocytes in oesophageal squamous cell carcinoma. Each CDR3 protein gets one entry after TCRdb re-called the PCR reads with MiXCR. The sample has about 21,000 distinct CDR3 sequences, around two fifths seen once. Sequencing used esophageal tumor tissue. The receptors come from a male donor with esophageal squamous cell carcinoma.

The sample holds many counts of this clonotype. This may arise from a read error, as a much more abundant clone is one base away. CDR3 DNA: TGTGCCAGCACCGAACCCCATTACAATGAGCAGTACTTC. The encoded protein is CASTEPHYNEQYF. The chain couples TRBV7-9 to TRBJ2-5; D is uncertain. The CDR3 totals 13 residues. Germline V lookup: CDR1 SEHNR, CDR2 FQNEAQ (reference sequence). Trimming pared 7 bases from V and 11 bases from J, leaving 20 bases between.

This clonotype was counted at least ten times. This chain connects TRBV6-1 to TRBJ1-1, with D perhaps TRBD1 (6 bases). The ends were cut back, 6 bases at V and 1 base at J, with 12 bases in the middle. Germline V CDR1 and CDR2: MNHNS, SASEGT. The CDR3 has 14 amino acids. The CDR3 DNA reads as TGTGCCAGCAGCCTAGGGGGGTCGAACACTGAAGCTTTCTTT. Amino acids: CASSLGGSNTEAFF.

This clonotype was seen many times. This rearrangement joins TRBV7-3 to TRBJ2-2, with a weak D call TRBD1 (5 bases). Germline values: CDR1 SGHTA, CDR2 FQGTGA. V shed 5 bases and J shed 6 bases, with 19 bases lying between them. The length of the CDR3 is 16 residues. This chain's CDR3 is CASSPRSGYQSGELFF. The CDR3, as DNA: TGTGCCAGCAGCCCCAGGTCAGGGTACCAGTCCGGGGAGCTGTTTTTT.

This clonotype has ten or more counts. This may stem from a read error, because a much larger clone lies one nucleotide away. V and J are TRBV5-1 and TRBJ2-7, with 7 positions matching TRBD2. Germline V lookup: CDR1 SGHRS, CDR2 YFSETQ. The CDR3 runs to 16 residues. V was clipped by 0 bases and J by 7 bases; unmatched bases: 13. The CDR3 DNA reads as TGCGCCAGCAGCTTGGGCCCGGCCGGGGGGAGGGATGAGCAGTACTTC. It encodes CASSLGPAGGRDEQYF.

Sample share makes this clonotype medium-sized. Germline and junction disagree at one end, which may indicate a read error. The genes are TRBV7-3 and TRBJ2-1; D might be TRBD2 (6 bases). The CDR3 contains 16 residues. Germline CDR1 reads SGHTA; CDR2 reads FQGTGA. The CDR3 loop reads CASSPGDVRPYDEQFF. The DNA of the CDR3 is TGTGCCAGCAGCCCGGGGGACGTCAGGCCCTACGATGAGCAGTTCTTC.

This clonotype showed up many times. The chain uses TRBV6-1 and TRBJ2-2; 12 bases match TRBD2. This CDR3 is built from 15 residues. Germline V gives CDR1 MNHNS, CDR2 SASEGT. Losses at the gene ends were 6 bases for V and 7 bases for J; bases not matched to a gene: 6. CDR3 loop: CASRLGLAGYGELFF. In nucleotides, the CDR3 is TGTGCCAGCAGGCTGGGACTAGCGGGTTACGGGGAGCTGTTTTTT.

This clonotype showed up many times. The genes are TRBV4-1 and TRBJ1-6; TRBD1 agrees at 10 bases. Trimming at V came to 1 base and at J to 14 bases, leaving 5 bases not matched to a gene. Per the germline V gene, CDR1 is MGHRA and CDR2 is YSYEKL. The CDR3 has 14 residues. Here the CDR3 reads CASSQGQGAAALHF. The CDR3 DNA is TGCGCCAGCAGCCAAGGACAGGGGGCGGCGGCCCTCCACTTT.

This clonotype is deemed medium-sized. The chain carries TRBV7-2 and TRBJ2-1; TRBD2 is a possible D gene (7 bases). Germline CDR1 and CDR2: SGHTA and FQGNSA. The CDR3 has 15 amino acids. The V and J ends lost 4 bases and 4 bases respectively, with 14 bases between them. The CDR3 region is CASSSWKGGYNEQFF. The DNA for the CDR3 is TGTGCCAGCAGCTCCTGGAAGGGGGGGTACAATGAGCAGTTCTTC.

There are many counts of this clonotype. The DNA of the CDR3 is TGTGCCAGCGCCATGGGGGTGGCCGGGGAGCTGTTTTTT. This gives the protein CASAMGVAGELFF. The V and J genes are TRBV11-2 and TRBJ2-2; possibly TRBD1 or TRBD2 for D (5 bases each). Germline V gene data show CDR1 as SGHAT and CDR2 as FQNNGV. Trimming took 8 bases from V and 6 from J, leaving 13 bases between them. This CDR3 is 13 amino acids long.

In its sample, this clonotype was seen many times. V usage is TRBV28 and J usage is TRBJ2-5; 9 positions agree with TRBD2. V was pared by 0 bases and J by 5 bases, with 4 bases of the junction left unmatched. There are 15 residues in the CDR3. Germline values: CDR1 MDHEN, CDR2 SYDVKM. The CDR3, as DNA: TGTGCCAGCAGTTTATGGCGGGGGGGGCCCGAGACCCAGTACTTC. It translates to CASSLWRGGPETQYF.

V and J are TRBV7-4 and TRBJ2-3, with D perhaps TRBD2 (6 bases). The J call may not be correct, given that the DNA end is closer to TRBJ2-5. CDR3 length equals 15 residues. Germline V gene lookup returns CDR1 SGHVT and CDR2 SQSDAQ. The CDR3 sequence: CASSFYRDFQETQYF. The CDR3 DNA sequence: TGTGCCAGCAGCTTCTACCGGGACTTCCAAGAGACCCAGTACTTC.

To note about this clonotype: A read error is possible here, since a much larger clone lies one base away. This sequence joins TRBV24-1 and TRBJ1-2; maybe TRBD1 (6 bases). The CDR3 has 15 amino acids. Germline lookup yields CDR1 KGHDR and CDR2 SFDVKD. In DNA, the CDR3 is TGTGCCACCAGTGATGGGCCGGTAACGGGGGCTGGCTACAACTTC. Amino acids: CATSDGPVTGAGYNF.

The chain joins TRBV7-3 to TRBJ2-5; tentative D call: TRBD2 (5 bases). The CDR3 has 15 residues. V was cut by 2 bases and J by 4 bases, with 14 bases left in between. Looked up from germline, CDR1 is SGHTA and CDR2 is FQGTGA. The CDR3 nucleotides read TGTGCCAGCAGCTTAGCGGGCCTTCTTGGAGAGACCCAGTACTTC. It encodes CASSLAGLLGETQYF.

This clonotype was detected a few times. In DNA, the CDR3 is TGTGCCAGCAGCCCCGCGGGATCGGGTGAGCAGTTCTTC. Amino acids: CASSPAGSGEQFF. The genes are TRBV7-3 and TRBJ2-1, with a tentative D call TRBD2 (6 bases). The ends were cut back, 5 bases at V and 9 bases at J, with 14 bases in the middle. The CDR3 is made up of 13 amino acids. Germline CDR1 and CDR2: SGHTA and FQGTGA. Full variable domain (outside the CDR3, taken from reference TRBV7-3 and TRBJ2-1): GAGVSQTPSNKVTEKGKYVELRCDPISGHTALYWYRQSLGQGPEFLIYFQGTGAADDSGLPNDRFFAVRPEGSVSTLKIQRTERGDSAVYLCASSPAGSGEQFFGPGTRLTVL.

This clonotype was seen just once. CDR3 protein: CASSEGQSPNYGYTF. The CDR3 DNA is TGTGCCAGCAGTGAAGGGCAGAGTCCTAACTATGGCTACACCTTC. The chain links TRBV6-1 to TRBJ1-2; D not certain. The CDR3 is 15 amino acids. The V and J ends lost 1 base and 0 bases respectively, with 9 bases between them. Germline V gives CDR1 MNHNS, CDR2 SASEGT.

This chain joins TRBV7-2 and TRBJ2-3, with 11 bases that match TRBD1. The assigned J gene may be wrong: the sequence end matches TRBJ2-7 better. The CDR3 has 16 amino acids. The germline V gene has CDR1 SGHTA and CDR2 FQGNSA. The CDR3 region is CASSLAGTGGLDAQYF. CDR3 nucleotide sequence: TGTGCCAGCAGCTTAGCGGGGACAGGGGGATTGGATGCGCAGTACTTC.

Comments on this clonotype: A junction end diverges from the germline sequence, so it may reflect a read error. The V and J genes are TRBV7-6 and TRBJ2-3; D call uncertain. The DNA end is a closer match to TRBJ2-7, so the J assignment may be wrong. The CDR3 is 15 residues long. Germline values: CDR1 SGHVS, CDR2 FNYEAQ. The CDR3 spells CASSLAAGTSYEQYF. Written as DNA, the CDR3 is TGTGCTAGCAGCTTAGCAGCAGGAACCTCCTACGAGCAGTACTTC.

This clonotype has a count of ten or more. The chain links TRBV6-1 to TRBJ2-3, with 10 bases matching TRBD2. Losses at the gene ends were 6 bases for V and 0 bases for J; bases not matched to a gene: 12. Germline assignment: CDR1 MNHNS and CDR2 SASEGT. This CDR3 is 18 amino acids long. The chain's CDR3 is CASSQPGTSDSSTDTQYF. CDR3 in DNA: TGTGCCAGCAGCCAACCCGGGACTAGCGACTCTAGCACAGATACGCAGTATTTT.

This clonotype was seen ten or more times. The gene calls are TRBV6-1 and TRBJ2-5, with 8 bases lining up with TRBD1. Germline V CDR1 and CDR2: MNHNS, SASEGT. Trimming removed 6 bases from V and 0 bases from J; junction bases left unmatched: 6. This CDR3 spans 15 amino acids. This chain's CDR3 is CASSQGAGYQETQYF. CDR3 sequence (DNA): TGTGCCAGCAGCCAGGGGGCGGGGTACCAAGAGACCCAGTACTTC.

CDR3 sequence: CASSEYDPGTEAFF. CDR3 sequence (DNA): TGTGCCAGCAGTGAATACGACCCGGGAACTGAAGCTTTCTTT. This sequence joins TRBV6-1 and TRBJ1-1; the D is unclear. The CDR3 runs 14 residues. V was pared by 2 bases and J by 5 bases, with 12 bases between. Germline loops: CDR1 MNHNS, CDR2 SASEGT.

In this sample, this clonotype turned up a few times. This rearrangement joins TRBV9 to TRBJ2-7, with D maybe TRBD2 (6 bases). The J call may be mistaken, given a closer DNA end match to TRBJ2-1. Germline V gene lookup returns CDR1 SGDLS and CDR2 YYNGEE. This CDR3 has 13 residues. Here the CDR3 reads CASSTYRGVEQFF. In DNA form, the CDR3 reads TGTGCCAGCAGCACCTACCGCGGGGTTGAGCAGTTCTTC.

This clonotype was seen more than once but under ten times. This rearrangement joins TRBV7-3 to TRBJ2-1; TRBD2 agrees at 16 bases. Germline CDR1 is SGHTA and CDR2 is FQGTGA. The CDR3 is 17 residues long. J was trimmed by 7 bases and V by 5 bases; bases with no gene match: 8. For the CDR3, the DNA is TGTGCCAGCAGCCGACTTACGGGACTAGCGGGAGGGAATGAGCAGTTCTTC. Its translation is CASSRLTGLAGGNEQFF.

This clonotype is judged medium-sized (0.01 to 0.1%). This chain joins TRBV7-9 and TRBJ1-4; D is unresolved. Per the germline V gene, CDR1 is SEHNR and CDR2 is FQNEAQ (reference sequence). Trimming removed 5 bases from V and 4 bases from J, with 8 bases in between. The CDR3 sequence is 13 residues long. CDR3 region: CASSPRGNEKLFF. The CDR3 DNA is TGTGCCAGCAGCCCACGGGGTAATGAAAAACTGTTTTTT.